A single sample gave rise to the 29 T cell receptor beta chains below, sequenced in a study of vaccination and CD4 T cells after COVID-19. TCRdb reprocessed the PCR reads with MiXCR, giving one entry per CDR3 protein. The sample lists around 21,000 distinct CDR3 sequences, 60% seen once, with roughly 1.1% in the top ten. Sequenced material: CD4+ T cells from blood, taken after SARS-CoV-2 vaccination. Receptor source: a human donor who had recovered from COVID-19.

This chain connects TRBV20-1 to TRBJ2-1, with 14 bases lining up with TRBD2. There are 17 residues in the CDR3. Germline V gene lookup returns CDR1 DFQATT and CDR2 SNEGSKA (reference sequence). J was trimmed by 7 bases and V by 2 bases; bases with no gene match: 10. The CDR3 spells CSARTSGLAGGMNEQFF. The DNA of the CDR3 is TGCAGTGCTAGAACCAGTGGACTAGCGGGGGGTATGAATGAGCAGTTCTTC.

This clonotype occurred a few times. This chain uses TRBV7-9 with TRBJ2-2; 10 bases are a match to TRBD2. Trimming cost V 2 bases and J 3 bases; bases outside gene matches: 6. The germline CDR1 and CDR2 sequences are SEHNR and FQNEAQ (reference sequence). CDR3 length: 17 amino acids. The CDR3 spells CASSLSWLAGDTGELFF. The CDR3 coding sequence is TGTGCCAGCAGCTTAAGTTGGCTAGCGGGAGACACCGGGGAGCTGTTTTTT.

The chain couples TRBV20-1 to TRBJ1-5; D unclear. CDR3 size: 12 residues. Trimming took off 5 bases at V and 3 bases at J, with 8 bases between the two ends. The germline CDR1 and CDR2 sequences are DFQATT and SNEGSKA (reference sequence). The CDR3 loop is CSAGSVNQPQHF. Here the CDR3 DNA reads TGCAGTGCTGGGTCAGTCAATCAGCCCCAGCATTTT.

This clonotype was seen a single time. The junction shows a germline mismatch at one end, possibly a read error. The chain carries TRBV20-1 and TRBJ2-3, with TRBD2 identical over 13 bases. The CDR3 runs to 17 residues. The germline V gene has CDR1 DFQATT and CDR2 SNEGSKA (reference sequence). CDR3 region: CSASGQGGGLAGDTQCF. The DNA of the CDR3 is TGCAGTGCTAGCGGACAGGGGGGCGGACTAGCGGGAGATACGCAGTGTTTT.

CDR3 coding DNA: TGTGCCAGCAGCTCGGGACAGGGGGTGAGGTCTGGAAACACCATATATTTT. Encoded protein: CASSSGQGVRSGNTIYF. The rearrangement links TRBV6-1 to TRBJ1-3; TRBD1 aligns across 11 bases. The germline CDR1 and CDR2 sequences are MNHNS and SASEGT. The CDR3 is 17 amino acids. V was clipped by 6 bases and J by 1 base; unmatched bases: 8.

The CDR3 DNA reads as TGTGCCAGCAGCCCGGGACTAGGATGGCAGACCCAGTACTTC. This sequence encodes CASSPGLGWQTQYF. The chain recombines TRBV7-2 with TRBJ2-5; 8 nucleotides agree with TRBD2. The CDR3 extends over 14 amino acids. Germline trimming cut 5 bases from V and 6 bases from J; bases unmatched to any gene: 8. Germline V gene data show CDR1 as SGHTA and CDR2 as FQGNSA.

This clonotype was picked up a small number of times. The gene calls are TRBV6-2 or TRBV6-3 and TRBJ2-1, with D possibly TRBD2 on 6 matching bases. The CDR3 runs to 14 residues. Looked up from germline, CDR1 is MNHEY and CDR2 is SVGEGT. V shed 6 bases and J shed 3 bases, with 12 bases lying between them. The CDR3, as DNA: TGTGCCAGCAGGAGTAGCGGAAACTACAATGAGCAGTTCTTC. Its translation: CASRSSGNYNEQFF.

The V gene is TRBV20-1, the J gene TRBJ2-7, with D possibly matching TRBD1 (7 bases). V was cut by 6 bases and J by 5 bases, with 32 bases left in between. The germline gives CDR1 DFQATT, CDR2 SNEGSKA (reference sequence). There are 18 residues in the CDR3. This CDR3 is CSAARRGLNYGRWNEQYF. The CDR3 region has the DNA TGCAGTGCCGCGCGGAGGGGGCTCAATTACGGGAGATGGAACGAGCAGTACTTC.

Comment on this clonotype: One end of the junction does not line up with germline, which may come from a read error. The CDR3 loop reads CASSLSAGGYTF. DNA for the CDR3: TGTGCCAGCAGCTTGTCCGCAGGGGGCTACACCTTC. This chain links TRBV5-3 with TRBJ1-2; the D gene is possibly TRBD1 (5 bases). TRBV5-3 is sorted into the ORF group, with uncertain function. The CDR3 contains 12 residues.

The rearrangement links TRBV6-1 to TRBJ1-4; D is ambiguous. Germline V gene data show CDR1 as MNHNS and CDR2 as SASEGT. V was pared by 6 bases and J by 7 bases, with 15 bases between. The CDR3 contains 14 residues. CDR3 DNA: TGTGCCAGCAGCTCAAAGTATCTGAGTGAAAAACTGTTTTTT. This codes for CASSSKYLSEKLFF.

This clonotype was picked up a small number of times. The chain uses TRBV5-1 and TRBJ2-3; no reliable D call. The V gene lost 2 bases and the J gene lost 6 bases, with 10 bases spanning the gap. The CDR3 is made up of 13 amino acids. CDR1 is SGHRS, CDR2 YFSETQ, per germline. CDR3 DNA: TGCGCCAGCAGCTTTTCGCCCGGGGATACGCAGTATTTT. As protein: CASSFSPGDTQYF.

This clonotype was seen a few times. The chain links TRBV6-1 to TRBJ1-2; 7 bases are shared with TRBD1. Germline trimming cut 2 bases from V and 4 bases from J; bases unmatched to any gene: 4. Germline V CDR1 and CDR2: MNHNS, SASEGT. CDR3 length: 14 amino acids. CDR3 loop: CASSEPGGGYGYTF. CDR3 DNA sequence: TGTGCCAGCAGTGAACCAGGGGGTGGCTATGGCTACACCTTC.

This chain connects TRBV6-2 or TRBV6-3 to TRBJ2-7; D remains unclear. Per germline, CDR1 MNHEY and CDR2 SVGEGT. This CDR3 region has 12 residues. Trimming stripped 6 bases from V and 5 bases from J, with 11 bases between. CDR3 coding DNA: TGTGCCAGCAGGATGCGAGGAGACGAGCAGTACTTC. Translating it yields CASRMRGDEQYF.

V gene TRBV24-1 combines with J gene TRBJ2-3; 11 nucleotides align to TRBD1. Germline trimming cut 3 bases from V and 5 bases from J; bases unmatched to any gene: 6. This CDR3 has 16 residues. CDR1 is KGHDR, CDR2 SFDVKD, per germline. CDR3 sequence (DNA): TGTGCCACCAGTGATGTTGGACAGGGGGCAGGAGATACGCAGTATTTT. Translating it yields CATSDVGQGAGDTQYF.

The chain combines TRBV20-1 with TRBJ1-3, with D unclear. The CDR3 length is 14 residues. Germline CDR1 reads DFQATT; CDR2 reads SNEGSKA (reference sequence). The germline V and J ends were trimmed by 3 bases and 0 bases, with 9 bases remaining between them. CDR3 amino acids: CSASRVNSGNTIYF. CDR3 DNA: TGCAGTGCTAGTAGGGTTAACTCTGGAAACACCATATATTTT.

This chain connects TRBV15 to TRBJ1-2; possible D gene TRBD1, 6 bases. Germline assignment: CDR1 LNHNV and CDR2 YYDKDF (reference sequence). The CDR3 loop spans 18 amino acids. The germline V and J ends were trimmed by 5 bases and 4 bases, with 26 bases remaining between them. The CDR3 coding sequence is TGTGCCACCAGCCCCCGAGGGGATAAAGGGGGTCAGGTCTATGGCTACACCTTC. As protein: CATSPRGDKGGQVYGYTF.

The V gene is TRBV7-2, the J gene TRBJ1-5, with TRBD1 identical over 7 bases. Germline assignment: CDR1 SGHTA and CDR2 FQGNSA. The length of the CDR3 is 14 residues. J lost 7 bases, V lost 3 bases, and 6 bases had no gene match. The CDR3 region is CASSLGRGEQPQHF. Here the CDR3 DNA reads TGTGCCAGCAGCTTGGGCAGGGGGGAGCAGCCCCAGCATTTT.

The V and J genes are TRBV5-1 and TRBJ2-5, with 11 bases that match TRBD2. The V segment lost 4 bases and the J segment 5 bases; nucleotides outside the gene matches: 4. CDR1 and CDR2 from the germline V gene are SGHRS and YFSETQ. The CDR3 is 14 residues long. The CDR3 loop is CASSGSGRVETQYF. CDR3 nucleotides: TGCGCCAGCAGCGGTAGCGGGAGGGTGGAGACCCAGTACTTC.

The gene calls are TRBV6-5 and TRBJ2-7; D might be TRBD2 (6 bases). The germline V gene encodes CDR1 MNHEY and CDR2 SVGAGI. V shed 2 bases and J shed 4 bases, with 12 bases lying between them. CDR3 length: 14 amino acids. This CDR3 is CASSYEGGAYEQYF. The CDR3 coding sequence is TGTGCCAGCAGTTACGAGGGAGGTGCGTACGAGCAGTACTTC.

The V and J genes are TRBV20-1 and TRBJ1-5; a weak D match, TRBD1 (6 bases). V lost 5 bases, J lost 4 bases, and 12 bases lay in between. This CDR3 comprises 13 residues. Germline CDR1 and CDR2: DFQATT and SNEGSKA (reference sequence). The CDR3 DNA reads TGCAGTGCTCTACAGGGAACAAATCAGCCCCAGCATTTT. Translating gives CSALQGTNQPQHF.

V is TRBV6-1 and J is TRBJ1-5; D uncertain. CDR1 and CDR2 (germline): MNHNS, SASEGT. Trimming removed 6 bases at V and 5 bases at J, with 11 bases between. There are 13 residues in the CDR3. CDR3 sequence (DNA): TGTGCCAGCAGCATAGGGAGGGATCAGCCCCAGCATTTT. Its translation is CASSIGRDQPQHF.

The V gene is TRBV7-9, the J gene TRBJ1-5; D is uncertain. From germline, CDR1 is SEHNR and CDR2 FQNEAQ (reference sequence). The CDR3 sequence is 15 residues long. V was clipped by 5 bases and J by 0 bases, with 11 bases between them. The CDR3: CASSPGLNSNQPQHF. CDR3 nucleotides: TGTGCCAGCAGCCCTGGGCTGAATAGCAATCAGCCCCAGCATTTT.

This clonotype was seen a few times. The V and J genes are TRBV6-1 and TRBJ1-5; unclear D gene. The V end lost 0 bases, the J end lost 3 bases, and 12 bases lay between the germline ends. From germline, CDR1 is MNHNS and CDR2 SASEGT. The CDR3 sequence is 16 residues long. Written as DNA, the CDR3 is TGTGCCAGCAGTGAAGCGGACCTTCCGCCCAATCAGCCCCAGCATTTT. Translation gives CASSEADLPPNQPQHF.

This clonotype was observed a handful of times. The chain's CDR3 is CASSTQGVGTDTQYF. CDR3 bases: TGTGCCAGCAGTACACAGGGTGTCGGCACAGATACGCAGTATTTT. The chain is built from TRBV28 and TRBJ2-3, with a weak D call TRBD1 (6 bases). V lost 5 bases to trimming and J lost 1 base, with 13 bases between them. Germline loops: CDR1 MDHEN, CDR2 SYDVKM. This CDR3 has 15 amino acids.

The chain is built from TRBV20-1 and TRBJ1-6; D ambiguous. The ends were cut back, 2 bases at V and 10 bases at J, with 15 bases in the middle. From germline, CDR1 is DFQATT and CDR2 SNEGSKA (reference sequence). CDR3 length: 14 amino acids. The CDR3 loop reads CSARILWGSSPLHF. CDR3 nucleotide sequence: TGCAGTGCTAGAATACTCTGGGGAAGCTCACCCCTCCACTTT.

The CDR3 reads CASSLVGTLTYEQYF. DNA for the CDR3: TGCGCCAGCAGCTTGGTGGGGACCTTGACCTACGAGCAGTACTTC. The V call is TRBV5-1, the J call TRBJ2-7, with D perhaps given as TRBD1 or TRBD2 (5 bases each). Germline values: CDR1 SGHRS, CDR2 YFSETQ. The CDR3 sequence is 15 residues long. Trimming left V 0 bases short and J 2 bases short, with 12 bases between.

V and J are TRBV15 and TRBJ1-6; tentatively, D is TRBD1 (6 bases). The CDR3 has 13 residues. Per the germline V gene, CDR1 is LNHNV and CDR2 is YYDKDF (reference sequence). V lost 8 bases, J lost 9 bases, and 14 bases lay in between. This CDR3 reads CATGSGGLSPLHF. CDR3 nucleotide sequence: TGTGCCACCGGGTCGGGGGGCCTTTCACCCCTCCACTTT.

The chain employs TRBV7-6 and TRBJ2-3; D gene ambiguous. Trimming took off 2 bases at V and 2 bases at J, with 5 bases between the two ends. Germline V gene sequence: CDR1 SGHVS, CDR2 FNYEAQ. The CDR3 length is 13 residues. CDR3 sequence (DNA): TGTGCCAGCAGCTTATACAACACAGATACGCAGTATTTT. This gives the protein CASSLYNTDTQYF.

This clonotype was detected only a few times. The genes are TRBV7-6 and TRBJ2-3; D is uncertain. Germline V gene lookup returns CDR1 SGHVS and CDR2 FNYEAQ. V was trimmed by 1 base and J by 0 bases, leaving 11 bases between them. The CDR3 sequence is 16 residues long. The CDR3 is CASSLVGGPSTDTQYF. CDR3 in DNA: TGTGCCAGCAGCTTAGTAGGCGGACCTAGCACAGATACGCAGTATTTT.